This TCR beta chain is drawn from a study of blood T cells in healthy people across ages. The study, taken as a whole, reports: It was not known whether donors were CMV positive (a possible confounder of expanded clonotype changes).

With regard to this clonotype: Antigen: not known. One end of the junction varies from germline; a read error may be responsible.

Together with a sample-barcoded 5' primer, a J-beta primer mix was included in a second PCR lasting roughly 6 to 12 cycles. All samples yielded 3 million or more CDR3-containing paired-end reads. TCRdb ran MiXCR on the 5' RACE reads and lists one entry per CDR3 protein. Of roughly 800,000 distinct CDR3 sequences listed, roughly 60% are singletons. This CDR3 has 15 amino acids. Per the germline V gene, CDR1 is DFQATT and CDR2 is SNEGSKA (reference sequence). Sequenced input: blood. This TCR derives from a man aged 25 to 40 in good health. The chain employs TRBV20-1 and TRBJ2-5, with TRBD2 matching 10 bases. In DNA, the CDR3 is TGCAGTGCTAGAGATCTAGGACTAGCGGAAGAGAGCCAGTACTTC. Amino acids: CSARDLGLAEESQYF.